This TCR beta chain is from a study of T-cell reconstitution after alpha-beta-depleted transplantation in children. This CDR3 is 12 amino acids long. Trimming at V came to 0 bases and at J to 6 bases, leaving 1 base not matched to a gene. Per the germline V gene, CDR1 is DFQATT and CDR2 is SNEGSKA (reference sequence). This clonotype was counted at least ten times. For TCRbeta, the library was prepared with unique molecular identifiers. TCRdb reanalysed the PCR reads using MiXCR and keeps one entry per CDR3 protein. The table records about 400,000 distinct CDR3 sequences, roughly 22% of them present only once.

The sample consisted of PBMCs from the stem cell graft donor, taken from the stem cell graft. The chain has TRBV20-1 and TRBJ1-1; 7 bases are shared with TRBD1. This sequence originates from a human donor who donated a stem cell graft to a child with acute myeloid leukemia. The CDR3 coding sequence is TGCAGTGCTAGAGAAGGGACAGCTGAAGCTTTCTTT. It codes for CSAREGTAEAFF.